The next 5 T cell receptor beta chains were all read from a single sample in a study of neoadjuvant anti-PD-1 for oral cavity cancer. As for time point: after neoadjuvant nivolumab, at surgical resection. The table came from immunoSEQ multiplex PCR; TCRdb's copy has only in-frame clones and leaves some out. The sample has about 37,000 clones; more than 35% are singletons. Material: tumor tissue, obtained after nivolumab (anti-PD-1) treatment. The receptor source for this set is a person aged 40-85 years with oral cavity squamous cell carcinoma.

The chain recombines TRBV4-1 with TRBJ2-3; D remains unclear. Germline CDR1 is MGHRA and CDR2 is YSYEKL. Trimming stripped 5 bases from V and 1 base from J, with 7 bases between. The CDR3 runs 13 residues. The CDR3 region has the DNA TGCGCCAGCAGCTATACGGGCACAGATACGCAGTATTTT. Translation: CASSYTGTDTQYF.

The chain uses TRBV7-9 and TRBJ2-1; 10 bases fit TRBD2. This CDR3 is built from 15 residues. Germline CDR1 reads SEHNR; CDR2 reads FQNEAQ (reference sequence). After removal of 8 bases from V and 3 bases from J, the junction contained 7 bases not matched to a gene. CDR3 in amino acids: CASAIGTSDYNEQFF. In nucleotides, the CDR3 is TGTGCCAGCGCAATCGGGACTAGCGACTACAATGAGCAGTTCTTC.

The chain employs TRBV28 and TRBJ1-1; D remains ambiguous. The CDR3 consists of 12 residues. Germline V gene sequence: CDR1 MDHEN, CDR2 SYDVKM. V was shortened by 2 bases and J by 5 bases, with 6 bases between the two germline ends. CDR3 coding DNA: TGTGCCAGCAGTTTAGTGCGGACTGAAGCTTTCTTT. This translates into CASSLVRTEAFF.

The rearrangement links TRBV10-1 to TRBJ2-6; no reliable D call. CDR1 and CDR2 from the germline V gene are WNHNN and SYGVQD (reference sequence). The CDR3 is 17 residues long. Trimming stripped 3 bases from V and 0 bases from J, with 12 bases between. The chain's CDR3 is CASSDSGSSSGANVLTF. Written as DNA, the CDR3 is TGCGCCAGCAGTGATTCGGGCAGCAGCTCTGGGGCCAACGTCCTGACTTTC.

Comments on this clone: A much larger clone is a single base away; this may be a read error. This same CDR3 is encoded by further DNA sequences in the sample. The genes are TRBV28 and TRBJ1-2, with TRBD1 matching 11 bases. The CDR3 totals 14 residues. V lost 2 bases and J lost 9; bases outside the gene matches: 5. Germline V lookup: CDR1 MDHEN, CDR2 SYDVKM. The CDR3 protein is CASSLPGQGASYTF. The CDR3 nucleotides are TGTGCCAGCAGTTTACCTGGACAGGGGGCGAGCTACACCTTC.